This TCR beta chain comes out of a study of T cell responses to AZD1222 COVID-19 vaccine (dated by TCRdb to the early 2020s). Some background on the complete study: Because spike-specific TCR depth and breadth did not differ between the two schedules, AZD1222 recipients who got a second dose at roughly 4 weeks were pooled with those who got a second dose at roughly 12 weeks. TCR sequencing was performed for approximately 240 trial participants, of whom around 200 were given two doses of AZD1222 and around 25 were given two doses of MenACWY control vaccine. Enrollment into the trials was organized by age into subgroups of 18-55, 56-69 and 70-plus years, and those subgroups contained roughly 150, 30 and 60 TCR-sequenced participants, respectively. The research as a whole found: Conclusions about previously exposed vaccinees are limited because only six or seven AZD1222 recipients were SARS-CoV-2 seropositive at baseline. Reportedly, almost half of the unique spike-specific TCRs recognized epitopes lying outside the regions that are mutated in the B.1.351 and B.1.1.7 variants. The vaccine-associated CD4 TCRs covered the entire spike protein, and the dominant responses fell in regions 160-218 and 743-854. The 56-69-year group was small, and its depth increase did not reach significance, likely because of low power. Participants were mostly white British, with more females than males. The authors suggested clonal diversity may have been underestimated. Because no samples from the day 14 peak response were available, repertoires could be characterized only after the peak T cell response. After two AZD1222 doses, both the breadth and the depth of spike-specific TCRs were significantly higher than at day 0 and than in MenACWY recipients.

The CDR3 regions of human TCRbeta chains were analyzed by immunosequencing. As for the authors' bioinformatics: Repertoire TCRs were matched against a reference library of SARS-CoV-2-specific TCRs generated with the MIRA antigen-specificity platform. Breadth was defined as the fraction of unique TCRs that were SARS-CoV-2-associated. Depth was defined as the fraction of total T cells that were SARS-CoV-2-associated. Each spike-specific TCR was assigned to its reactive spike region and to a CD4 or CD8 class using the MIRA data. Log10-transformed breadth and depth values were compared by one-way ANOVA with Sidak's multiple comparisons tests. Entries here come from immuneACCESS through TCRdb and include only in-frame sequences with V and J called. Some clones fail to appear in such tables; in the studies checked, an unresolved V gene covers under half of the shortfall, and the cause of the remainder is unknown. V, J and clone size are taken as reported in that table, and D and trimming were inferred from the DNA itself. This sample lists around 95,000 clones; 87% were detected once. Clones ranked in the top ten supply less than 20% of the sample.

Remarks on this clone: Its antigen is unknown. The sample holds no much larger clone one base away, and base qualities are not on file.

Interpreted using the paper, the time point label stands for: baseline before first vaccination. Vaccinee samples came from UK trials COV001 and COV002, including a single-blind randomized controlled phase 2/3 trial of AZD1222 (ChAdOx1 nCoV-19) in healthy adults. Trial participant PBMC samples were collected at day 0 and day 28 after the second dose for TCRbeta chain sequencing. The V end loses 2 bases and the J end loses 7 bases, and a stretch of 23 bases separates them. From the cysteine through the phenylalanine, the CDR3 covers 17 amino acids. Of all the DNA, just the CDR3 is kept, 51 bases in frame from base 1. From the germline V gene, CDR1 is SGHTA and CDR2 is FQGNSA.

This chain is built from TRBV7-2 and TRBJ1-2; matching of 5 bases hints at TRBD1 as the D gene. The source of this sequence is an adult in good health. This specimen was peripheral blood, taken on day 0 of AZD1222 vaccination. The DNA is as follows: TGTGCCAGCAGCTTACGCGGGTCGGACATCTCGCCGGGTGGCTACACCTTC. It is translated as CASSLRGSDISPGGYTF.